The source of this T cell receptor beta chain is a study of blood T cell repertoires in COVID-19. Overall study context: Samples came from the United States, Italy and Spain, spanning acute and convalescent COVID-19. Nucleic acid was either cDNA or gDNA, and it came from T cells, B-cell-depleted T cells, or PBMCs.

Authors' analysis steps: Scientists estimated how many nucleated cells there were by amplifying reference gene primers. The method was immunoSEQ multiplex PCR; TCRdb's version includes in-frame clones alone and lacks a portion of them. V and J calls plus clone size are reproduced from that table; the DNA served to infer D and trimming. The table has a few hundred thousand clones, about 87% seen once. Remarks on this clone: The sample contains more than one DNA sequence encoding this CDR3.

Seattle's cohort entered during active infection and was followed longitudinally. V was pared by 2 bases and J by 2 bases, with 2 bases of the junction left unmatched. The CDR3 consists of 14 residues. Germline V lookup: CDR1 MNHEY, CDR2 SMNVEV (reference sequence). The TCR comes from a woman in her 50s with COVID-19, enrolled during active disease. The chain recombines TRBV27 with TRBJ2-7; TRBD2 agrees at 8 bases. Sequenced sample: peripheral blood. This chain's CDR3 is CASSLAGGPYEQYF. CDR3 nucleotide sequence: TGTGCCAGCAGTTTAGCGGGGGGCCCCTACGAGCAGTACTTC.